These 18 T cell receptor beta chains originate from one sample sequenced in a study of shared clonotypes between healthy human individuals. Generated by immunoSEQ multiplex PCR, the TCRdb table keeps only in-frame clones and is missing some. The table shows 1.6 million or so clones, with about 98.5% occurring only once. The sample taken for sequencing was naive CD4+ T cells sorted from blood. The subset was: CD45RA+ positively selected. These receptors came from a man aged 25-45 years in good health.

The V call is TRBV18, the J call TRBJ1-5, with D uncertain. CDR1 KGHSH and CDR2 LQKENI come from the germline V gene. The CDR3 is made up of 14 amino acids. Deletions cut 3 bases from V and 2 bases from J, with 8 bases between. This CDR3 is CASSPSAGNQPQHF. The CDR3 bases are TGTGCCAGCTCACCTTCAGCCGGCAATCAGCCCCAGCATTTT.

The chain carries TRBV19 and TRBJ2-3, with TRBD1 matching 11 bases. Germline V gene sequence: CDR1 LNHDA, CDR2 SQIVND (reference sequence). The CDR3 runs 17 residues. V dropped 3 bases and J dropped 6; count of bases not matched to a gene: 11. CDR3 in amino acids: CASSIPGQGVSGDTQYF. DNA of the CDR3: TGTGCCAGTAGTATCCCGGGACAGGGGGTCAGCGGGGATACGCAGTATTTT.

V usage is TRBV5-1 and J usage is TRBJ2-6; D remains unclear. CDR3 length equals 16 residues. Germline CDR1 reads SGHRS; CDR2 reads YFSETQ. Between the trimmed V and J ends, which lost 7 bases and 0 bases, there was a span of 14 bases. CDR3 in DNA: TGCGCCAGCGCAAACAGAGCCCACTCTGGGGCCAACGTCCTGACTTTC. Translating it yields CASANRAHSGANVLTF.

V and J are TRBV13 and TRBJ2-1, with 14 bases fitting TRBD2. The CDR3 runs 17 residues. Looked up from germline, CDR1 is PRHDT and CDR2 is FYEKMQ (reference sequence). Trimming removed 6 bases from V and 6 bases from J; junction bases left unmatched: 10. Here the CDR3 DNA reads TGTGCCAGCAGACGAGGGACTAGCGGGAGTGTGATCAATGAGCAGTTCTTC. The encoded protein is CASRRGTSGSVINEQFF.

The genes are TRBV27 and TRBJ2-1; D call uncertain. V was cut by 9 bases and J by 3 bases, with 18 bases left in between. The CDR3 has 15 residues. In germline, CDR1 is MNHEY, CDR2 SMNVEV (reference sequence). CDR3 DNA sequence: TGTGCCAGTTCTCTGGGCCGAACCGGCTACAATGAGCAGTTCTTC. It codes for CASSLGRTGYNEQFF.

The chain carries TRBV25-1 and TRBJ2-7; maybe TRBD2 (5 bases). The CDR3 covers 15 residues. The germline V and J ends were trimmed by 1 base and 7 bases, with 17 bases remaining between them. The germline gives CDR1 MGHDK, CDR2 SYGVNS. The CDR3 region has the DNA TGTGCCAGCAGTGAATTTCTGGTCCTAGAGGGAGAGCAGTACTTC. Its protein is CASSEFLVLEGEQYF.

The chain is built from TRBV7-9 and TRBJ1-1; D is uncertain. The germline gives CDR1 SEHNR, CDR2 FQNEAQ (reference sequence). The length of the CDR3 is 14 residues. V shed 5 bases and J shed 1 base, with 11 bases lying between them. The CDR3 DNA sequence: TGTGCCAGCAGCGCCTCCGGGAAGAACACTGAAGCTTTCTTT. Amino acids: CASSASGKNTEAFF.

The chain carries TRBV7-3 and TRBJ1-1; no firm D call. The CDR3 has 13 amino acids. Per germline, CDR1 SGHTA and CDR2 FQGTGA. Trimming stripped 0 bases from V and 4 bases from J, with 6 bases between. The CDR3 loop reads CASSLTPVTEAFF. CDR3 sequence (DNA): TGTGCCAGCAGCTTAACCCCCGTCACTGAAGCTTTCTTT. Drawing the rest from reference TRBV7-3 and TRBJ1-1, the complete variable domain is GAGVSQTPSNKVTEKGKYVELRCDPISGHTALYWYRQSLGQGPEFLIYFQGTGAADDSGLPNDRFFAVRPEGSVSTLKIQRTERGDSAVYLCASSLTPVTEAFFGQGTRLTVV.

V and J are TRBV10-3 and TRBJ2-5, with D perhaps matching TRBD1 or TRBD2 (5 bases each). V shed 2 bases and J shed 1 base, with 8 bases lying between them. Germline V CDR1 and CDR2: ENHRY, SYGVKD. CDR3 length: 14 amino acids. CDR3 in DNA: TGTGCCATCAGTGAGAGTGGGGGCCAAGAGACCCAGTACTTC. It codes for CAISESGGQETQYF.

The rearrangement links TRBV9 to TRBJ1-5, with TRBD1 identical over 7 bases. Germline CDR1 and CDR2: SGDLS and YYNGEE. The junction had 11 bases not matched to a gene; V was cut back by 4 bases and J by 7 bases. The CDR3 runs to 15 residues. In DNA form, the CDR3 reads TGTGCCAGCAGCCCAAGCGGACAGGCGAGCCAGCCCCAGCATTTT. Translated: CASSPSGQASQPQHF.

The gene calls are TRBV5-1 and TRBJ2-7; no definite D call. CDR3 size: 14 residues. The V end lost 4 bases, the J end lost 3 bases, and 14 bases lay between the germline ends. Per germline, CDR1 SGHRS and CDR2 YFSETQ. CDR3 sequence (DNA): TGCGCCAGCAGCCAACTCACATATCTCTACGAGCAGTACTTC. Translated, it gives CASSQLTYLYEQYF. Together with reference TRBV5-1 and TRBJ2-7, the CDR3 gives the full variable domain: KAGVTQTPRYLIKTRGQQVTLSCSPISGHRSVSWYQQTPGQGLQFLFEYFSETQRNKGNFPGRFSGRQFSNSRSEMNVSTLELGDSALYLCASSQLTYLYEQYFGPGTRLTVT.

V usage is TRBV9 and J usage is TRBJ2-7; D is possibly TRBD2 (5 bases). This CDR3 has 15 residues. Trimming left V 0 bases short and J 0 bases short, with 10 bases between. Germline V CDR1 and CDR2: SGDLS, YYNGEE. The CDR3 bases are TGTGCCAGCAGCGTAGGGCAGGACTTCTCCTACGAGCAGTACTTC. Translated: CASSVGQDFSYEQYF. The full variable domain, completed using reference TRBV9 and TRBJ2-7, is DSGVTQTPKHLITATGQRVTLRCSPRSGDLSVYWYQQSLDQGLQFLIQYYNGEERAKGNILERFSAQQFPDLHSELNLSSLELGDSALYFCASSVGQDFSYEQYFGPGTRLTVT.

The V and J genes are TRBV6-6 and TRBJ1-5; D call uncertain. Germline-derived CDR1 and CDR2 are MNHNY and SVGAGI (reference sequence). The CDR3 is made up of 14 amino acids. Trimming removed 4 bases at V and 3 bases at J, with 10 bases between. This CDR3 is CASSFRSDNQPQHF. The DNA for the CDR3 is TGTGCCAGCAGTTTCAGGAGTGACAATCAGCCCCAGCATTTT.

This rearrangement joins TRBV15 to TRBJ2-7; tentatively, D is TRBD1 (6 bases). Trimming took 6 bases from V and 5 from J, leaving 14 bases between them. Germline V lookup: CDR1 LNHNV, CDR2 YYDKDF (reference sequence). The CDR3 consists of 13 residues. CDR3 nucleotides: TGTGCCACCAGGTCCGGGACAACCAACGAGCAGTACTTC. As protein: CATRSGTTNEQYF.

The rearrangement links TRBV5-5 to TRBJ2-2, with D possibly matching TRBD1 (5 bases). The CDR3 is made up of 16 amino acids. Trimming pared 0 bases from V and 4 bases from J, leaving 13 bases between. The germline gives CDR1 SGHKS, CDR2 YYEKEE (reference sequence). This chain's CDR3 is CASSLEGRAATGELFF. In nucleotides, the CDR3 is TGTGCCAGCAGCTTGGAGGGCAGGGCCGCCACCGGGGAGCTGTTTTTT.

Only one count was recorded for this clone. The gene calls are TRBV7-6 and TRBJ2-2; a possible D gene is TRBD2 (7 bases). Germline CDR1 is SGHVS and CDR2 is FNYEAQ. The CDR3 consists of 18 residues. V gave up 5 bases and J gave up 4 bases, with 23 bases separating them. For the CDR3, the DNA is TGTGCCAGCAGCCCACGCCGCGGGGCAGGGGAGGGCACCGGGGAGCTGTTTTTT. This translates into CASSPRRGAGEGTGELFF.

A word on this clone: The same CDR3 also results from other DNA sequences found in this sample. The rearrangement joins TRBV9 to TRBJ2-1; D perhaps matches TRBD1 (5 bases). Germline-derived CDR1 and CDR2 are SGDLS and YYNGEE. V lost 0 bases and J 0 bases, leaving 7 bases between the germline ends. The CDR3 extends over 15 amino acids. The CDR3 nucleotides read TGTGCCAGCAGCGTAGATGGGGCCTCCTACAATGAGCAGTTCTTC. Protein sequence: CASSVDGASYNEQFF.

The chain employs TRBV7-8 and TRBJ1-5, with D unresolved. Per the germline V gene, CDR1 is SGHVS and CDR2 is FQNEAQ. This CDR3 spans 14 amino acids. V was pared by 5 bases and J by 3 bases, with 11 bases between. In DNA form, the CDR3 reads TGTGCCAGCAGCCCATCCTACCACAATCAGCCCCAGCATTTT. Encoded protein: CASSPSYHNQPQHF.